This T cell receptor beta chain was recorded in a study of blood T cells in healthy people across ages. A J-beta primer mix and a sample-barcoded 5' primer were used in a second PCR of roughly 7 to 12 cycles. Every single cDNA molecule received a tag from a template-switch adaptor with 12 random nucleotides. Each CDR3 protein gets one entry after TCRdb re-called the 5' RACE reads with MiXCR. The sample comprises some 690,000 distinct CDR3 sequences, approximately 22% of which are singletons, and roughly 22% rests with the top ten. The CDR3 has 17 amino acids. The V and J ends lost 6 bases and 5 bases respectively, with 24 bases between them. Germline V CDR1 and CDR2: MNHEY, SVGEGT. This clonotype turned up a few times. No fewer than 6 million PBMCs went into each sample.

This clonotype was obtained from a man in his 70s in good health. Specimen: blood. The chain couples TRBV6-2 or TRBV6-3 to TRBJ2-3; D possibly matches TRBD1 or TRBD2 (5 bases each). CDR3 sequence (DNA): TGTGCCAGCAGCCCAACCCCGGGACCGCTGCGCGGAGATACGCAGTATTTT. It specifies CASSPTPGPLRGDTQYF.